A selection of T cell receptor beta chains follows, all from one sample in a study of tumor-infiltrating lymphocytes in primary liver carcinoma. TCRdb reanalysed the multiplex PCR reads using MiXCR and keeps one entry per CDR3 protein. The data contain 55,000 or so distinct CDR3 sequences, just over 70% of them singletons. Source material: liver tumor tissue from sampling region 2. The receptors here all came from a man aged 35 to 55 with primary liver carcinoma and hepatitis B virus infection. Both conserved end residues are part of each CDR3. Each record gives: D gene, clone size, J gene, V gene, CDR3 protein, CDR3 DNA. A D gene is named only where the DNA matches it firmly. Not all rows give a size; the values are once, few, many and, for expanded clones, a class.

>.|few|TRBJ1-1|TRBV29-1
CSVVTGNTEAFF
TGCAGCGTGGTAACAGGTAACACTGAAGCTTTCTTT
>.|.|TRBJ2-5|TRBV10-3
CAIAKLRETQYF
TGTGCTATCGCCAAACTTCGGGAGACCCAGTACTTC
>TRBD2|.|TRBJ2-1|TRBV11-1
CASSLGLAGEVDNGLFF
TGTGCCAGCAGCCTGGGACTAGCGGGAGAGGTTGACAATGGGCTGTTCTTC
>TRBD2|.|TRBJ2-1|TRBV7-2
CASSLAPVPSGRYNEQFF
TGTGCCAGCAGCTTAGCCCCCGTTCCTAGCGGAAGATACAATGAGCAGTTCTTC
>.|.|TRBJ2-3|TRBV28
CASSLTTVGISSDTQYF
TGTGCCAGCAGTTTAACGACCGTGGGAATTAGCTCAGATACGCAGTATTTT
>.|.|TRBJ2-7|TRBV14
CASSQDLGYEQNF
TGTGCCAGCAGCCAAGATCTCGGCTACGAGCAGAACTTC
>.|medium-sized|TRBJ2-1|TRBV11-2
CASSPSYDNEQFF
TGTGCCAGCAGCCCATCCTATGACAATGAGCAGTTCTTC
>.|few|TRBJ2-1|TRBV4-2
CTSSQDWGDEQFF
TGTACCAGCAGCCAAGATTGGGGGGATGAGCAGTTCTTC
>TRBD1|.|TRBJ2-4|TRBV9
CASSVARAGTGLAKNIQYF
TGTGCCAGCAGCGTAGCTAGGGCCGGGACAGGACTAGCCAAAAACATTCAGTACTTC
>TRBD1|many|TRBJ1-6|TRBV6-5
CASRHRGVNNSPLHF
TGTGCCAGCAGGCACAGGGGGGTGAATAATTCACCCCTCCACTTT
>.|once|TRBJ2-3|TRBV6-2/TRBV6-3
CASSFSPRLLECTDTQYF
TGTGCCAGCAGTTTCTCCCCGCGTCTCTTGGAGTGTACAGATACGCAGTACTTT
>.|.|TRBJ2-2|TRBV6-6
CASSKRGMAGTGELFF
TGCGCCAGCAGTAAAAGGGGGATGGCCGGGACCGGGGAGCTGTTTTTT
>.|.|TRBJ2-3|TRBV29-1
CSAGKTDTRYF
TGCAGTGCGGGAAAGACAGATACGCGGTATTTT
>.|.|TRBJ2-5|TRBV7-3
CASSFRPQETQCF
TGTGCCAGCAGCTTCCGACCTCAAGAGACCCAGTGCTTC
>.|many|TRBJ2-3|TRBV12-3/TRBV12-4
CASSPLWGDTQYF
TGTGCCAGCAGTCCACTTTGGGGAGATACGCAGTATTTT
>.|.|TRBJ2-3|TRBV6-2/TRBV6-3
CASNYFPLGPDTDTQYF
TGTGCCAGCAATTACTTCCCTCTGGGGCCTGACACAGATACGCAGTATTTT
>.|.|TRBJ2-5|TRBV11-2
CTSSQTPGWRKETQYF
TGTACCAGCAGCCAAACTCCTGGCTGGAGGAAAGAAACCCAGTACTTC
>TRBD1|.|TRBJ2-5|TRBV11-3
CAISTAGGETQHF
TGTGCCATCAGCACTGCAGGGGGAGAGACCCAGCACTTC
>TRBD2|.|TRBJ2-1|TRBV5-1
CASSRGLAGPPTYVQFF
TGCGCCAGCAGCCGGGGACTAGCGGGACCTCCTACCTACGTGCAGTTCTTC
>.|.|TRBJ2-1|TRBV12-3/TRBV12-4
CTSSLVATHEQFF
TGTACCAGCAGCTTGGTTGCAACCCATGAGCAGTTCTTC
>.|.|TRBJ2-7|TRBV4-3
CASSQGYRSPYEQSF
TGCGCCAGCAGCCAAGGATACAGGAGCCCCTACGAGCAGTCCTTC
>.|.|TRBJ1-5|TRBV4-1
CASSQEVADGILPQHF
TGCGCCAGCAGCCAAGAAGTCGCGGACGGGATCCTGCCCCAGCATTTT